This T cell receptor beta chain was retrieved from a study of CD8+ T cells in alopecia areata. Study details: Skin-grafted roughly 7-11-week-old female C3H/HeJ mice received tissue from roughly 6-12-month-old C3H/HeJ donors with spontaneous alopecia.

Whole-study findings and limits: TCR sharing across patients was less clear than in mice, possibly HLA-related. The study found higher clonality in lesional than normal scalp, especially in alopecia totalis/universalis.

Extracted RNA was reverse transcribed into cDNA, the sequencing template. Profiled with immunoSEQ multiplex PCR; TCRdb holds only in-frame clones, not every one. The sample is made up of 200,000 to 300,000 clones, none counted only once. Note on this clone: The antigen is unknown. Genes here carry mouse names. Read sequence stops 4 residues before the CDR3 end, and the germline J gene provides the missing end. The sample carries other DNA sequences with the same CDR3.

J gave up 0 bases and V 2 bases, and 3 bases lay outside the gene matches. The CDR3 covers 16 residues. Germline V lookup: CDR1 LGHNA, CDR2 YNLKQL (reference sequence). Pooled cutaneous lymph node cells were sorted using CD4, CD8alpha, NKG2D, NKG2ACE and other markers. The source of this sequence is a C3H/HeJ mouse with alopecia areata. The strain's MHC type: H2-k. Sequencing input: CD4+ T cells sorted from a lymph node. V is TRBV5 and J is TRBJ2-2, with 7 bases aligning to TRBD2. This CDR3 reads CASSQRTGSNTGQLYF. The covered CDR3 bases are TGTGCCAGCAGCCAAAGGACTGGCTCAAACACCGGG.